These T cell receptor beta chains were read from a single sample in a study of blood T cell repertoires in COVID-19. Sequencing used immunoSEQ multiplex PCR; TCRdb keeps in-frame clones, though not all of them. This sample has around 120,000 clones, with about three quarters found just once. The sequenced sample consisted of peripheral blood. These receptors were collected from a man between 65 and 79 years old with acute or convalescent COVID-19. CDR3s include the opening cysteine and the closing phenylalanine or tryptophan. The D gene is left open where the match is weak. A row's size may be missing; if present it is once, few, many or a size class.

clone_size	d_call	v_call	j_call	cdr3_aa	cdr3_nt
-	TRBD1	TRBV6-5	TRBJ1-3	CASSTGTAGNTIYF	TGTGCCAGCAGTACCGGGACAGCTGGAAACACCATATATTTT
-	-	TRBV5-4	TRBJ2-1	CASSWWGRGSYNEQFF	TGTGCCAGCAGCTGGTGGGGGAGGGGGTCCTACAATGAGCAGTTCTTC
-	TRBD1	TRBV5-8	TRBJ2-5	CASSSGQGRETQYF	TGTGCCAGCAGCTCGGGACAGGGGAGAGAGACCCAGTACTTC
-	-	TRBV6-6	TRBJ2-1	CASSGEERWNEQFF	TGTGCCAGCAGTGGAGAAGAGCGGTGGAATGAGCAGTTCTTC
-	TRBD1	TRBV5-1	TRBJ1-1	CATRTGRHGGDEAFF	TGCGCCACCCGGACAGGGCGCCATGGGGGGGATGAAGCTTTCTTT
-	-	TRBV27	TRBJ1-2	CASSRKGDTLSMLHGYTF	TGTGCCAGCAGTCGCAAGGGGGACACCCTTTCGATGTTACATGGCTACACCTTC
-	-	TRBV14	TRBJ2-7	CASSPPGTNPYEQYF	TGTGCCAGCAGCCCGCCGGGGACAAACCCCTACGAGCAGTACTTC
-	TRBD2	TRBV27	TRBJ2-1	CASKAFLAAYSYNEQFF	TGTGCCAGTAAGGCCTTCCTAGCGGCATACTCCTACAATGAGCAGTTCTTC
-	-	TRBV25-1	TRBJ2-7	CASHSAEDEQYF	TGTGCCAGCCATAGCGCGGAGGACGAGCAGTACTTC
-	-	TRBV5-1	TRBJ2-3	CASSLALVSTDTQYF	TGCGCCAGCAGCTTGGCTCTAGTCAGCACAGATACGCAGTATTTT
-	-	TRBV6-1	TRBJ1-5	CASSASGGGGNQPQHF	TGTGCCAGCAGTGCTAGCGGAGGTGGAGGCAATCAGCCCCAGCATTTT
-	-	TRBV25-1	TRBJ2-7	CASSDPRTGSSYEQYF	TGTGCCAGCAGTGACCCTCGGACGGGAAGCTCCTACGAGCAGTACTTC
few	-	TRBV9	TRBJ2-1	CASSVTSFSLGEQFF	TGTGCCAGCAGCGTCACTAGCTTCTCGTTAGGTGAGCAGTTCTTC
-	TRBD1	TRBV7-2	TRBJ2-1	CASSRSGTGGLGEQFF	TGTGCCAGCAGCCGCAGCGGGACAGGGGGCCTCGGTGAGCAGTTCTTC
few	-	TRBV5-1	TRBJ1-3	CASSLGQGNTIYF	TGCGCCAGCAGCTTGGGACAGGGAAACACCATATATTTT
-	TRBD2	TRBV30	TRBJ2-1	CAWRGAGGYNEQFF	TGTGCCTGGCGGGGAGCGGGGGGGTATAATGAGCAGTTCTTC
-	TRBD1	TRBV28	TRBJ1-6	CASSLTGANSPLHF	TGTGCCAGCAGTTTGACAGGGGCAAATTCACCCCTCCACTTT
-	-	TRBV13	TRBJ2-7	CASSFLQSYEQYF	TGTGCCAGCAGCTTTTTACAGAGTTACGAGCAGTACTTC
few	-	TRBV18	TRBJ2-5	CASSPETEETQYF	TGTGCCAGCTCACCCGAAACGGAGGAGACCCAGTACTTC
-	-	TRBV25-1	TRBJ1-3	CASEGGAGNTIYF	TGTGCCAGCGAGGGAGGGGCTGGAAACACCATATATTTT
-	TRBD1	TRBV5-1	TRBJ2-5	CASSQTGGGQETQYF	TGCGCCAGCAGCCAAACAGGGGGCGGGCAAGAGACCCAGTACTTC
once	-	TRBV6-5	TRBJ1-5	CASSSQGRQPQHF	TGTGCCAGCAGTTCACAGGGTAGACAGCCCCAGCATTTT
-	TRBD1	TRBV5-6	TRBJ1-6	CASSLVKQGGSSPLHF	TGTGCCAGCAGCTTAGTTAAACAGGGGGGTAGTTCACCCCTCCACTTT
-	TRBD2	TRBV13	TRBJ2-3	CASSQERGGTDTQYF	TGTGCCAGCAGCCAGGAGCGGGGGGGCACAGATACGCAGTATTTT
-	TRBD1	TRBV30	TRBJ1-4	CAWSVNRGEKLFF	TGTGCCTGGAGTGTAAACAGGGGTGAAAAACTGTTTTTT
-	TRBD2	TRBV5-1	TRBJ2-6	CASLRTSGSTGANVLTF	TGCGCCAGCCTCCGGACTAGCGGGAGTACTGGGGCCAACGTCCTGACTTTC
-	-	TRBV3-1/TRBV3-2	TRBJ1-5	CASSQGQGYNQPQHF	TGTGCCAGCAGCCAAGGGCAGGGGTACAATCAGCCCCAGCATTTT
-	-	TRBV3-1/TRBV3-2	TRBJ1-5	CASSQGRVAQPQHF	TGTGCCAGCAGCCAGGGCAGGGTGGCTCAGCCCCAGCATTTT